One sample yielded the 3 T cell receptor beta chains listed below, sequenced in a study of blood T cell repertoires in COVID-19. Generated by immunoSEQ multiplex PCR, the TCRdb table keeps only in-frame clones and is missing some. The sample consists of some 190,000 clones, approximately 84% of them appearing once. The sequenced material came from PBMCs or T cells enriched from blood (not recorded which). The receptors were sampled from a woman between 25 and 40 years old who had recovered from COVID-19.

The chain is built from TRBV6-4 and TRBJ2-1; D is possibly TRBD2 (5 bases). Trimming removed 6 bases at V and 2 bases at J, with 14 bases between. CDR3 length: 15 residues. Germline assignment: CDR1 MRHNA and CDR2 SNTAGT. The DNA for the CDR3 is TGTGCCAGCAGCCCCGGGATATCCCCCTACAATGAGCAGTTCTTC. It specifies CASSPGISPYNEQFF.

The chain employs TRBV27 and TRBJ2-5, with a tentative D call TRBD1 (6 bases). The CDR3 covers 16 residues. Trimming took off 6 bases at V and 2 bases at J, with 19 bases between the two ends. Germline-derived CDR1 and CDR2 are MNHEY and SMNVEV (reference sequence). CDR3 coding DNA: TGTGCCAGCAGCCCTTATTATGGGACAAAACAAGAGACCCAGTACTTC. Translation gives CASSPYYGTKQETQYF.

This chain connects TRBV2 to TRBJ1-4; possibly TRBD1 for D (5 bases). Per germline, CDR1 SNHLY and CDR2 FYNNEI. CDR3 size: 16 residues. V was clipped by 7 bases and J by 5 bases, with 20 bases between them. Here the CDR3 reads CASNRQGGAGNEKLFF. The CDR3 bases are TGTGCCAGCAATCGGCAGGGTGGGGCAGGGAATGAAAAACTGTTTTTT.